This record looks at one T cell receptor beta chain sequence and its context. The antigen is undetermined. This sample was included in a study of T-cell memory formation after mild COVID-19. Whole-study results and caveats: Mostly located in CM and EM were contracting CD4+ clones, with contracting CD8+ clones located in EMRA. Researchers found some responding clones in pre-infection memory, a sign that cross-reactive memory joined. Clones that got smaller from day 15 to 85 had even CD4/CD8, while clones growing later tipped toward CD4+.

TCRdb passed the 5' RACE reads through MiXCR, listing each CDR3 protein once. The repertoire holds roughly 86,000 distinct CDR3 sequences, with roughly an eighth as singletons. This CDR3 has 14 amino acids. Trimming cost V 2 bases and J 5 bases, with 9 bases left between them. CDR1 and CDR2 from the germline V gene are SGHTA and FQGTGA. The chain couples TRBV7-3 to TRBJ2-2; D uncertain. The source of this sequence is an adult woman who had mild COVID-19 (a few samples of this study predate the infection). Cell type and time point are not known. What was sequenced was PBMCs or a T cell subset sorted from them (not recorded which). The CDR3 DNA follows: TGTGCCAGCAGCTTAGTTGACCGGACCGGGGAGCTGTTTTTT. As protein: CASSLVDRTGELFF.